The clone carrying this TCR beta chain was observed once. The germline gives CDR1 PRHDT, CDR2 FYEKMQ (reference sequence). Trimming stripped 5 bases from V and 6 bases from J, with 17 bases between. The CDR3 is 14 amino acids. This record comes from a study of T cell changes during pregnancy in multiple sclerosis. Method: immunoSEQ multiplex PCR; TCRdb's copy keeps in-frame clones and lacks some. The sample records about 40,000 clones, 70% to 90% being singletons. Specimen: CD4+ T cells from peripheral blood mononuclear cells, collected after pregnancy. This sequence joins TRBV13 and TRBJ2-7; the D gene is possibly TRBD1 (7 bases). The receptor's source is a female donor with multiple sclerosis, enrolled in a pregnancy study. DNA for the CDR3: TGTGCCAGCAGCGCACCAGGGGGGTGGAGCGAGCAGTACTTC. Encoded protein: CASSAPGGWSEQYF.